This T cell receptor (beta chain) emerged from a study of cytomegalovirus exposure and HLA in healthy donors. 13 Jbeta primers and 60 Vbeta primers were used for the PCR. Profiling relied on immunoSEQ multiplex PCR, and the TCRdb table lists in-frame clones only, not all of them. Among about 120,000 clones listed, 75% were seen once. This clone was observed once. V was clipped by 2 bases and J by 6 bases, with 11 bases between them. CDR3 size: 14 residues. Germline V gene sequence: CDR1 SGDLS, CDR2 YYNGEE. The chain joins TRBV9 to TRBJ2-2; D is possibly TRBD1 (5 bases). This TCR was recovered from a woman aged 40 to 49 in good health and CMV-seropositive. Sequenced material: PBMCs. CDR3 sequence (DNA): TGTGCCAGCAGCGTGGCGCAGGGTTCCGGGGAGCTGTTTTTT. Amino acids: CASSVAQGSGELFF.